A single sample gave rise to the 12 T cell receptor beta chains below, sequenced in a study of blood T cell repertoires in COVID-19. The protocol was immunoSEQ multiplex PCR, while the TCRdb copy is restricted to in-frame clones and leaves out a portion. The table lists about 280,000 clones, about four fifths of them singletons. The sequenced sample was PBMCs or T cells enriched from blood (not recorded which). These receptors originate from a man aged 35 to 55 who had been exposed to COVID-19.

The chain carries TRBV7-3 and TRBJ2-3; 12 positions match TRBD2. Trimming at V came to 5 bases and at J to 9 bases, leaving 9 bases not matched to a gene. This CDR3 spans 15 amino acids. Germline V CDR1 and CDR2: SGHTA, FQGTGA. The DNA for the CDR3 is TGTGCCAGCAGCACGACTAGCGGGAGCCTTGGGACGCAGTATTTT. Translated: CASSTTSGSLGTQYF.

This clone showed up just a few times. The CDR3 DNA sequence: TGTGCCAGCAGCTCCCGACTAGCGGGAGGAGATACGCAGTATTTT. As protein: CASSSRLAGGDTQYF. The rearrangement uses TRBV7-2 and TRBJ2-3, with TRBD2 matching 13 bases. The germline gives CDR1 SGHTA, CDR2 FQGNSA. The CDR3 is 15 amino acids. Trimming removed 4 bases from V and 5 bases from J; junction bases left unmatched: 3.

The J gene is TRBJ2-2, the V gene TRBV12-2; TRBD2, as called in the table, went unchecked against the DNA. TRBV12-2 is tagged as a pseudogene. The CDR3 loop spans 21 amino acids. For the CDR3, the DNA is TGTGCAAGTCGCTATACCCCCTCGGAGGCAAGCGGGAGGAGGAGAACCGGGGAGCTGTTTTTT. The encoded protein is CASRYTPSEASGRRRTGELFF.

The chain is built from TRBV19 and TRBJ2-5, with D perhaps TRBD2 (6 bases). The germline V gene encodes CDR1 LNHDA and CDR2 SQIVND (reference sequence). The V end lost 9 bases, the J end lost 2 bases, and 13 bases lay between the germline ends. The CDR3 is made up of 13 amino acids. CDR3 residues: CASQTGVQETQYF. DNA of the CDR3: TGTGCCAGCCAGACGGGAGTGCAAGAGACCCAGTACTTC. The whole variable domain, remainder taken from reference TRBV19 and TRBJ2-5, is DGGITQSPKYLFRKEGQNVTLSCEQNLNHDAMYWYRQDPGQGLRLIYYSQIVNDFQKGDIAEGYSVSREKKESFPLTVTSAQKNPTAFYLCASQTGVQETQYFGPGTRLLVL.

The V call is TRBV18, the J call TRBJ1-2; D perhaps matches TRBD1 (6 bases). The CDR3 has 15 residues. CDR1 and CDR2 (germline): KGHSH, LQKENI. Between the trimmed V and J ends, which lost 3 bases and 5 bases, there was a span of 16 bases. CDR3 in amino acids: CASSPSYREGYGYTF. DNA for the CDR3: TGTGCCAGCTCACCCTCATACAGGGAGGGGTATGGCTACACCTTC.

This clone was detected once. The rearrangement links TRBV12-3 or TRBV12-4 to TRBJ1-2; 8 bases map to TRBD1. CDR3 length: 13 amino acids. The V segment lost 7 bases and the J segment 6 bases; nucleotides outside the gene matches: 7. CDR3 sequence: CASTPTGVNGYTF. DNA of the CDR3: TGTGCCAGCACCCCGACAGGGGTTAATGGCTACACCTTC.

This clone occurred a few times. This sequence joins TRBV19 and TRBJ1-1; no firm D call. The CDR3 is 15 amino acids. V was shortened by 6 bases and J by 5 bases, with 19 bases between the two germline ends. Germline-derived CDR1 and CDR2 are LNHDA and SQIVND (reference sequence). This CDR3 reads CASRAQSRVRTEAFF. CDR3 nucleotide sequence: TGTGCCAGTAGGGCTCAGAGCCGGGTACGAACTGAAGCTTTCTTT. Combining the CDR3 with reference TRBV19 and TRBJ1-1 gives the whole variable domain DGGITQSPKYLFRKEGQNVTLSCEQNLNHDAMYWYRQDPGQGLRLIYYSQIVNDFQKGDIAEGYSVSREKKESFPLTVTSAQKNPTAFYLCASRAQSRVRTEAFFGQGTRLTVV.

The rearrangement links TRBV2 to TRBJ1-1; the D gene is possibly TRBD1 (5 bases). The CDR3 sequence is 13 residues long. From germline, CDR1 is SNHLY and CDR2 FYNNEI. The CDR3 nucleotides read TGTGTCGAGGAGGTGGGGGGGATTCCTGAAGCTTTCTTT. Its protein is CVEEVGGIPEAFF.

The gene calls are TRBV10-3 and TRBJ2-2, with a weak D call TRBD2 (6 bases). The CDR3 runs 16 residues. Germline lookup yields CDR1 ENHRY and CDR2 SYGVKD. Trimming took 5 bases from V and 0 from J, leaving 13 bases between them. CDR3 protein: CAISPGVRANTGELFF. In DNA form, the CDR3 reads TGTGCCATCAGTCCGGGAGTTCGCGCGAACACCGGGGAGCTGTTTTTT.

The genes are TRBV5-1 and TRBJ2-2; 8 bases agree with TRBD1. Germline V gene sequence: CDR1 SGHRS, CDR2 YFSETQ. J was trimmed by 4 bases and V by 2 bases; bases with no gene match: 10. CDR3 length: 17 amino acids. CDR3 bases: TGCGCCAGCAGCTTAAACCCAGGGGGCGCGGGCACCGGGGAGCTGTTTTTT. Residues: CASSLNPGGAGTGELFF.

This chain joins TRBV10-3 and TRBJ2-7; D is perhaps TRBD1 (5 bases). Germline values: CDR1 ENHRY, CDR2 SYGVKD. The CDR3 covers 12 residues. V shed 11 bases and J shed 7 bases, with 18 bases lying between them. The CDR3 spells CAGGSFAGEQYF. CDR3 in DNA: TGTGCCGGCGGATCCTTCGCAGGGGAGCAGTACTTC.

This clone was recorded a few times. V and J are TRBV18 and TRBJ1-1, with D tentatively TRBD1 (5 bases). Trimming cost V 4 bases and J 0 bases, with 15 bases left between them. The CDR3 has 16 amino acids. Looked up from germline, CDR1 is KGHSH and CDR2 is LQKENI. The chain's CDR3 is CASSLARGIMNTEAFF. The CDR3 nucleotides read TGTGCCAGCTCACTCGCACGGGGGATCATGAACACTGAAGCTTTCTTT.